The clone carrying this TCR beta chain appeared once. Its cognate antigen is unknown. The sample originates from a study of pediatric ulcerative colitis. Study-wide results and limits: Two patients had blood samples with substantially reduced template counts.

Samples were sequenced at Survey level, maximum 500,000 reads. Profiled with immunoSEQ multiplex PCR; TCRdb holds only in-frame clones, not every one. The table shows tens of thousands of clones, with 80% to 90% occurring only once. Controls had colonoscopy for suspected IBD, with normal endoscopy and no IBD the following year. The sequence came from a boy younger than 18 who was a control in a study of pediatric ulcerative colitis. The sample consisted of blood.

The DNA for the CDR3 is TGCGCCAGCAGCAAGGGGGCAGATACGCAGTATTTT. As protein: CASSKGADTQYF. The rearrangement links TRBV5-1 to TRBJ2-3; TRBD1 might be the D (6 bases). The germline V gene encodes CDR1 SGHRS and CDR2 YFSETQ. V lost 4 bases to trimming and J lost 4 bases, with 7 bases between them. The CDR3 loop spans 12 amino acids.